The 22 T cell receptor beta chains reported below all come from one sample, sequenced in a study of blood T cell repertoires in COVID-19. Produced via immunoSEQ multiplex PCR; TCRdb's table is partial and in-frame only. The sample lists fewer than 200,000 clones, roughly 71% occurring once. Material: peripheral blood. These receptors were taken from a woman of 80 years or more with acute or convalescent COVID-19.

The chain combines TRBV19 with TRBJ2-4, with a tentative D call TRBD2 (6 bases). Germline loops: CDR1 LNHDA, CDR2 SQIVND (reference sequence). The length of the CDR3 is 17 residues. Deletions cut 1 base from V and 3 bases from J, with 16 bases between. The CDR3 DNA sequence: TGTGCCAGTAGTATAGGGCAGGACTACGTTGGCAAAAACATTCAGTACTTC. Amino acid sequence: CASSIGQDYVGKNIQYF.

CDR3 sequence (DNA): TGTGCCAGCAGCTTTGGAGGGAAGCCCCAGCATTTT. Translation: CASSFGGKPQHF. The gene calls are TRBV5-6 and TRBJ1-5; D ambiguous. The CDR3 extends over 12 amino acids. V shed 2 bases and J shed 8 bases, with 8 bases lying between them. Germline V gene data show CDR1 as SGHDT and CDR2 as YYEEEE.

Here the CDR3 DNA reads TGTGCCTGGAAGGTGGCGGGGGGGTTAAATGAGCAGTTCTTC. The encoded protein is CAWKVAGGLNEQFF. The chain is built from TRBV30 and TRBJ2-1; 9 nucleotides agree with TRBD2. The CDR3 extends over 14 amino acids. Germline CDR1 GTSNPN, CDR2 SVGIG (reference sequence). V lost 4 bases and J lost 7; bases outside the gene matches: 8.

V and J are TRBV7-9 and TRBJ1-2; D not resolved. The germline CDR1 and CDR2 sequences are SEHNR and FQNEAQ (reference sequence). The CDR3 spans 14 residues. Trimming removed 6 bases from V and 3 bases from J, with 14 bases in between. The CDR3 bases are TGTGCCAGCAGTTCTGTCCGGGGAGACTATGGCTACACCTTC. Translated: CASSSVRGDYGYTF.

The chain employs TRBV11-2 and TRBJ2-3; D is possibly TRBD1 (5 bases). The CDR3 runs to 13 residues. V lost 10 bases and J lost 3, with 14 bases in between. Looked up from germline, CDR1 is SGHAT and CDR2 is FQNNGV. CDR3 in amino acids: CATKLQGTDTQYF. DNA of the CDR3: TGTGCCACGAAATTGCAGGGTACAGATACGCAGTATTTT.

The chain couples TRBV10-1 to TRBJ2-7, with 7 bases aligning to TRBD1. The CDR3 has 14 residues. The V gene end was trimmed by 3 bases and the J gene end by 2 bases; junction bases not matched to a gene: 4. CDR1 is WNHNN, CDR2 SYGVQD, per germline (reference sequence). CDR3 residues: CASSDPQGAYEQYF. The CDR3 nucleotides read TGCGCCAGCAGTGATCCTCAGGGGGCCTACGAGCAGTACTTC.

This clone occurred a few times. The gene calls are TRBV4-3 and TRBJ2-3; 8 nucleotides agree with TRBD1. CDR1 and CDR2 (germline): LGHNA, YSLEER. The V segment lost 3 bases and the J segment 6 bases; nucleotides outside the gene matches: 8. This CDR3 is 15 amino acids long. The CDR3 DNA sequence: TGCGCCAGCAGCCAGCGGTGGACAGGGTCGGATACGCAGTATTTT. It translates to CASSQRWTGSDTQYF.

The V gene is TRBV12-3 or TRBV12-4, the J gene TRBJ1-5, with D possibly matching TRBD1 (5 bases). The V end lost 3 bases, the J end lost 5 bases, and 8 bases lay between the germline ends. The CDR3 length is 13 residues. The CDR3 region is CASSFDSYQPQHF. For the CDR3, the DNA is TGTGCCAGCAGTTTCGACAGTTATCAGCCCCAGCATTTT.

V usage is TRBV19 and J usage is TRBJ1-5, with D perhaps TRBD1 (6 bases). Trimming shortened V by 7 bases and J by 2 bases, and 12 bases separated the two germline ends. This CDR3 region has 14 residues. The germline V gene has CDR1 LNHDA and CDR2 SQIVND (reference sequence). The CDR3 is CASTRRQGNQPQHF. DNA of the CDR3: TGTGCCAGTACCCGACGACAGGGCAATCAGCCCCAGCATTTT. The variable domain in full, with the rest retrieved from reference TRBV19 and TRBJ1-5, is DGGITQSPKYLFRKEGQNVTLSCEQNLNHDAMYWYRQDPGQGLRLIYYSQIVNDFQKGDIAEGYSVSREKKESFPLTVTSAQKNPTAFYLCASTRRQGNQPQHFGDGTRLSIL.

The rearrangement joins TRBV6-2 or TRBV6-3 to TRBJ2-2; no firm D call. Germline CDR1 is MNHEY and CDR2 is SVGEGT. The CDR3 extends over 17 amino acids. The ends were cut back, 0 bases at V and 6 bases at J, with 17 bases in the middle. The CDR3 here is CASSYSRSVHPSGELFF. The DNA of the CDR3 is TGTGCCAGCAGTTACTCGCGGTCGGTTCACCCTTCCGGGGAGCTGTTTTTT.

This clone occurred a few times. This chain uses TRBV5-8 with TRBJ1-4; perhaps TRBD1 as D (5 bases). V dropped 6 bases and J dropped 7 bases, with 13 bases sitting between them. Germline CDR1 SGHTS, CDR2 YDEGEE. The CDR3 runs to 13 residues. The CDR3 sequence is CASTPRGFEKLFF. In DNA, the CDR3 is TGTGCCAGCACCCCGCGGGGGTTTGAAAAACTGTTTTTT.

The rearrangement joins TRBV2 to TRBJ2-3; 16 bases agree with TRBD2. J gave up 7 bases and V 6 bases, and 16 bases lay outside the gene matches. The CDR3 has 19 residues. The germline CDR1 and CDR2 sequences are SNHLY and FYNNEI. In DNA form, the CDR3 reads TGTGCCAGCAGGCTCGGGACTAGCGGGAGGGCCCTAGCACAGAATACGCAGTATTTT. Translating it yields CASRLGTSGRALAQNTQYF.

In its sample, this clone was seen a few times. The V call is TRBV6-2 or TRBV6-3, the J call TRBJ1-1; D is unclear. The germline V gene encodes CDR1 MNHEY and CDR2 SVGEGT. V gave up 2 bases and J gave up 5 bases, with 15 bases separating them. The CDR3 loop spans 15 amino acids. The CDR3: CASSYTRVRETEAFF. CDR3 sequence (DNA): TGTGCCAGCAGTTACACGCGGGTACGAGAGACTGAAGCTTTCTTT.

This chain uses TRBV5-1 with TRBJ2-7; D is unclear. This CDR3 is built from 15 residues. V was trimmed by 4 bases and J by 3 bases, leaving 17 bases between them. Germline CDR1 and CDR2: SGHRS and YFSETQ. The CDR3 reads CASSPSGVALYEQYF. CDR3 in DNA: TGCGCCAGCAGCCCATCCGGAGTCGCCCTCTACGAGCAGTACTTC.

This chain links TRBV19 with TRBJ1-2; maybe TRBD1 (5 bases). The CDR3 has 14 residues. Trimming cost V 10 bases and J 4 bases, with 19 bases left between them. The germline V gene has CDR1 LNHDA and CDR2 SQIVND (reference sequence). The CDR3 is CATKYRGDFYGYTF. The CDR3 DNA follows: TGTGCCACCAAGTATAGAGGGGACTTCTATGGCTACACCTTC.

The chain is built from TRBV3-1 (or the pseudogene TRBV3-2) and TRBJ2-3, with 7 nucleotides matching TRBD2. After removal of 1 base from V and 3 bases from J, the junction contained 10 bases not matched to a gene. CDR3 length: 17 residues. Per germline, CDR1 LGHDT and CDR2 YNNKEL (reference sequence). The CDR3 here is CASSQVMAGVGTDTQYF. The CDR3, as DNA: TGTGCCAGCAGCCAAGTTATGGCGGGAGTCGGGACAGATACGCAGTATTTT.

The chain employs TRBV6-5 and TRBJ2-7; D possibly corresponds to TRBD2 (5 bases). The CDR3 covers 12 residues. Germline assignment: CDR1 MNHEY and CDR2 SVGAGI. Trimming cost V 9 bases and J 1 base, with 10 bases left between them. For the CDR3, the DNA is TGTGCCAGTTTGACGGGATCCTACGAGCAGTACTTC. It specifies CASLTGSYEQYF.

V gene TRBV2 combines with J gene TRBJ2-1; unclear D gene. Germline assignment: CDR1 SNHLY and CDR2 FYNNEI. Trimming removed 6 bases at V and 2 bases at J, with 14 bases between. CDR3 length: 15 residues. CDR3 protein: CASRMETAAYNEQFF. The CDR3 bases are TGTGCCAGCAGAATGGAAACAGCTGCCTACAATGAGCAGTTCTTC.

This clone has more than one count but fewer than ten. V gene TRBV13 combines with J gene TRBJ1-1, with TRBD1 identical over 11 bases. This CDR3 is built from 14 residues. Losses at the gene ends were 5 bases for V and 6 bases for J; bases not matched to a gene: 5. The germline CDR1 and CDR2 sequences are PRHDT and FYEKMQ (reference sequence). CDR3 residues: CASSLGQGAAEAFF. For the CDR3, the DNA is TGTGCCAGCAGCCTCGGACAGGGGGCCGCTGAAGCTTTCTTT.

This clone was found once. The rearrangement links TRBV7-8 to TRBJ1-2; TRBD1 matches 10 bases. Trimming took 5 bases from V and 4 from J; bases not matched to a gene: 4. Germline-derived CDR1 and CDR2 are SGHVS and FQNEAQ. The CDR3 loop spans 14 amino acids. The DNA for the CDR3 is TGTGCCAGCAGCAAAGGACAGGGGGGCTATGGCTACACCTTC. It encodes CASSKGQGGYGYTF.

The J gene is TRBJ1-1, the V gene TRBV18, with D unresolved. CDR1 and CDR2 from the germline V gene are KGHSH and LQKENI. V was trimmed by 1 base and J by 6 bases, leaving 3 bases between them. This CDR3 has 11 residues. The CDR3 reads CASSPLSEAFF. DNA of the CDR3: TGTGCCAGCTCACCACTATCTGAAGCTTTCTTT.

The chain has TRBV19 and TRBJ2-3, with 9 bases identical to TRBD2. Germline values: CDR1 LNHDA, CDR2 SQIVND (reference sequence). Germline trimming cut 7 bases from V and 4 bases from J; bases unmatched to any gene: 15. The CDR3 consists of 17 residues. The CDR3 here is CASKYPAGGGFPDTQYF. The CDR3 region has the DNA TGTGCCAGTAAATATCCAGCGGGAGGAGGCTTCCCAGATACGCAGTATTTT.